Listed below are T cell receptor beta chains from one sample, sequenced in a study of radiation and T cells in renal cell carcinoma. Using immunoSEQ multiplex PCR, the repertoire was profiled, and TCRdb retains in-frame clones only, with some absent. Of tens of thousands of clones listed, 80% to 90% are singletons. The sample was blood, taken from a patient whose treatment included radiotherapy and nephrectomy. Receptors originate from a woman aged 45-65 years with renal cell carcinoma. The CDR3 runs from the conserved cysteine through the conserved F or W.

v_gene: TRBV7-2
CDR3aa: CASVSGPSNEKLFF

v_gene: TRBV11-2
CDR3aa: CASSPDPGELFF

v_gene: TRBV7-2
CDR3aa: CASSSPEGRNTEAFF

v_gene: TRBV10-1
CDR3aa: CATLVDQPQHF

v_gene: TRBV15
CDR3aa: CATSREPPQTSNQPQHF

v_gene: TRBV9
CDR3aa: CASSVGGIGETQYF

v_gene: TRBV30
CDR3aa: CAWSSGRINQPQHF

v_gene: TRBV6-1
CDR3aa: CASSESQAVNSPLHF

v_gene: TRBV5-1
CDR3aa: CASSTTDSADTQYF

v_gene: TRBV28
CDR3aa: CASRRERVRVLGQPQHF

v_gene: TRBV6-1
CDR3aa: CASSEGVGQGINEQYF

v_gene: TRBV2
CDR3aa: CASSETSAATQYF

v_gene: TRBV19
CDR3aa: CASSILGLLLPGELFF

v_gene: TRBV30
CDR3aa: CAWTSGAANEKLFF

v_gene: TRBV28
CDR3aa: CASTLTLESGANVLTF

v_gene: TRBV7-9
CDR3aa: CASSLGRATDTQYF

v_gene: TRBV21-1
CDR3aa: CASSPEGGGCEVEAFF

v_gene: TRBV5-1
CDR3aa: CASSWGTGKYNEQFF

v_gene: TRBV5-4
CDR3aa: CASSSKDRGLINEQYF

v_gene: TRBV6-1
CDR3aa: CASSEAYRGSVQYF

v_gene: TRBV2
CDR3aa: CASSQRQGGNSPLHF

v_gene: TRBV28
CDR3aa: CTSSFRGGNTEAFF

v_gene: TRBV14
CDR3aa: CASSQVGQGNEQYF

v_gene: TRBV7-2
CDR3aa: CASSAPSGGQETQYF

v_gene: TRBV4-1
CDR3aa: CASSQVGQGSGEQYF

v_gene: TRBV5-6
CDR3aa: CASSLVDQPQHF

v_gene: TRBV11-1
CDR3aa: CASSRLRTSGSTDTQYF

v_gene: TRBV25-1
CDR3aa: CASSELGQGLNEQFF